This T cell receptor (beta chain) was sequenced for a study of regulatory T cells in long-lasting Graves disease. The V and J ends lost 4 bases and 5 bases, in that order; junction bases with no gene match: 8. This CDR3 has 16 amino acids. The germline CDR1 and CDR2 sequences are SNHLY and FYNNEI. Findings and limits, study-wide: Lower TCR diversity characterized persistent Graves' patients relative to newly diagnosed patients.

Time point: newly diagnosed GD, antithyroid drugs for less than 3 months. The TCR library was made from RNA that had been extracted from PBMCs in TRIzol. The patients included were those that came from an endocrinology department in Xi'an, China. The sample holds many counts of this clonotype. Its target is unknown. With iRepertoire HTBI primers and Arm-PCR of CDR3 regions, TCR beta libraries were built. TCRdb recomputed calls from the multiplex PCR reads with MiXCR, one row per CDR3 protein. The sample has fewer than 550,000 distinct CDR3 sequences, about 16% seen once. These sequences were also reported in another study, on T cells in Graves' hyperthyroidism and ophthalmopathy. This second study notes: The HTBI primer set served for first-round RT-PCR of the TCR CDR3. Also found in blood were most expanded thyroid clonotypes above 0.001.

The receptor comes from a woman aged 35-60 years with Graves disease. The source material was peripheral blood mononuclear cells (PBMCs), sampled at new diagnosis, from a patient treated with antithyroid drugs. The chain uses TRBV2 and TRBJ1-4; 9 bases align to TRBD1. The CDR3 reads CASSAPRQGGNEKLFF. The CDR3 DNA is TGTGCCAGCAGTGCCCCCCGACAGGGGGGCAATGAAAAACTGTTTTTT.